Below, 32 T cell receptor beta chains from the same sample are listed, as sequenced in a study of OX40 agonist ivuxolimab in advanced cancers. Sequenced by immunoSEQ multiplex PCR; TCRdb stores in-frame clones only, minus some. The data show approximately 30,000 clones, 70% to 80% seen once. This specimen was CD4+ or CD8+ T cells sorted from blood, taken in a trial of the OX40 agonist ivuxolimab. The receptors originated from an adult with an advanced solid tumor such as melanoma, head and neck, liver or kidney cancer.

The J gene is TRBJ1-1, the V gene TRBV4-1, with D hard to call. With 0 bases removed from V and 0 bases from J, the gap between germline ends came to 11 bases. Germline V CDR1 and CDR2: MGHRA, YSYEKL. CDR3 size: 16 residues. The CDR3 bases are TGCGCCAGCAGCCAAGAAAGTGGGAGTCTGAACACTGAAGCTTTCTTT. Its translation: CASSQESGSLNTEAFF.

This chain joins TRBV5-4 and TRBJ2-5; the D gene could be TRBD1 or TRBD2 (5 bases each). Trimming cost V 3 bases and J 0 bases, with 15 bases left between them. CDR1 is SGHNT and CDR2 is YYREEE in the germline V gene (reference sequence). The CDR3 loop spans 16 amino acids. For the CDR3, the DNA is TGTGCCAGCAGCTCGGACGGGGACCAGTACCAAGAGACCCAGTACTTC. Translation: CASSSDGDQYQETQYF.

This clone was seen a single time. The CDR3 protein is CASSFTSGSTDTQYF. The CDR3 DNA reads as TGTGCCAGCAGCTTTACTAGCGGAAGCACAGATACGCAGTATTTT. The rearrangement joins TRBV7-2 to TRBJ2-3; 8 nucleotides match TRBD2. V gave up 3 bases and J gave up 0 bases; unmatched junction bases: 2. Germline V gene lookup returns CDR1 SGHTA and CDR2 FQGNSA. This CDR3 region has 15 residues.

This clone was seen only a few times. The chain is built from TRBV9 and TRBJ2-5; 12 bases map to TRBD2. The germline V gene has CDR1 SGDLS and CDR2 YYNGEE. Trimming took 3 bases from V and 2 from J; bases not matched to a gene: 5. The CDR3 consists of 16 residues. The CDR3 spells CASSGGTSGPQETQYF. CDR3 bases: TGTGCCAGCAGCGGTGGGACTAGCGGGCCTCAAGAGACCCAGTACTTC.

The chain links TRBV25-1 to TRBJ2-5; a possible D gene is TRBD1 (5 bases). The V end was cut by 4 bases, the J end by 3 bases, with 24 bases between. This CDR3 is built from 18 residues. CDR1 and CDR2 from the germline V gene are MGHDK and SYGVNS. The CDR3 loop reads CASSALAPPRRAEETQYF. The CDR3 region has the DNA TGTGCCAGCAGTGCGCTGGCCCCTCCTCGCAGGGCAGAAGAGACCCAGTACTTC. The complete variable domain, with remaining parts taken from reference TRBV25-1 and TRBJ2-5, reads EADIYQTPRYLVIGTGKKITLECSQTMGHDKMYWYQQDPGMELHLIHYSYGVNSTEKGDLSSESTVSRIRTEHFPLTLESARPSHTSQYLCASSALAPPRRAEETQYFGPGTRLLVL.

The chain is built from TRBV4-1 and TRBJ2-7; 7 bases match TRBD2. The CDR3 has 15 amino acids. The V gene end was trimmed by 4 bases and the J gene end by 3 bases; junction bases not matched to a gene: 9. Per the germline V gene, CDR1 is MGHRA and CDR2 is YSYEKL. The CDR3 reads CASSPGAGEGYEQYF. As DNA, the CDR3 is TGCGCCAGCAGCCCCGGGGCGGGAGAAGGCTACGAGCAGTACTTC.

V is TRBV9 and J is TRBJ2-2; D gene ambiguous. The CDR3 loop spans 14 amino acids. V was clipped by 4 bases and J by 6 bases, with 13 bases between them. Germline V gene sequence: CDR1 SGDLS, CDR2 YYNGEE. For the CDR3, the DNA is TGTGCCAGCAGCCAACCCAGGCTGCCCGGGGAGCTGTTTTTT. It specifies CASSQPRLPGELFF.

This clone was found a few times. V and J are TRBV15 and TRBJ2-7; D is possibly TRBD1 (5 bases). In germline, CDR1 is LNHNV, CDR2 YYDKDF (reference sequence). Trimming cost V 0 bases and J 2 bases, with 14 bases left between them. This CDR3 region has 16 residues. CDR3 loop: CATSRDSGYPPYEQYF. CDR3 sequence (DNA): TGTGCCACCAGCAGAGATTCAGGGTACCCCCCCTACGAGCAGTACTTC.

The V gene is TRBV27, the J gene TRBJ2-7; D call uncertain. CDR1 MNHEY and CDR2 SMNVEV come from the germline V gene (reference sequence). V was cut by 0 bases and J by 4 bases, with 7 bases left in between. The CDR3 is 13 amino acids. Written as DNA, the CDR3 is TGTGCCAGCAGTTTATCCCCGAGATACGAGCAGTACTTC. Protein: CASSLSPRYEQYF.

There are a few counts of this clone. The chain uses TRBV6-5 and TRBJ2-7; D tentatively reads TRBD1 or TRBD2 (5 bases each). Germline values: CDR1 MNHEY, CDR2 SVGAGI. CDR3 length: 16 residues. V dropped 0 bases and J dropped 5 bases, with 17 bases sitting between them. In nucleotides, the CDR3 is TGTGCCAGCAGTTACTCGAGACAGAGAGGGTTCCACGAGCAGTACTTC. This codes for CASSYSRQRGFHEQYF.

This clone has only a few counts. The CDR3 here is CASSLALAPGELFF. The DNA for the CDR3 is TGTGCCAGCAGCTTAGCCTTAGCTCCCGGGGAGCTGTTTTTT. The chain has TRBV7-9 and TRBJ2-2; no clear D gene. The CDR3 covers 14 residues. Deletions cut 0 bases from V and 6 bases from J, with 8 bases between. Germline CDR1 and CDR2: SEHNR and FQNEAQ (reference sequence).

The V gene is TRBV30, the J gene TRBJ2-7; a weak D match, TRBD2 (6 bases). CDR1 is GTSNPN, CDR2 SVGIG, per germline (reference sequence). The V gene lost 1 base and the J gene lost 6 bases, with 22 bases spanning the gap. The CDR3 has 16 residues. The CDR3 loop reads CAWSATWRGAGCEQYF. For the CDR3, the DNA is TGTGCCTGGAGTGCCACCTGGAGGGGCGCGGGATGCGAGCAGTACTTC.

V gene TRBV7-8 combines with J gene TRBJ1-4; TRBD1 matches 9 bases. CDR1 and CDR2 from the germline V gene are SGHVS and FQNEAQ. V shed 2 bases, J shed 8 bases, and the junction held 12 bases outside the gene matches. CDR3 length: 17 amino acids. CDR3: CASSLLGTGRVGEKLFF. The CDR3 DNA reads TGTGCCAGCAGCTTATTAGGGACAGGGAGGGTCGGGGAAAAACTGTTTTTT.

This clone was seen only a few times. The chain carries TRBV11-2 and TRBJ1-3; weak D call: TRBD1 (6 bases). The CDR3 consists of 17 residues. V lost 1 base to trimming and J lost 0 bases, with 13 bases between them. Germline CDR1 is SGHAT and CDR2 is FQNNGV. In DNA form, the CDR3 reads TGTGCCAGCAGCTTAGCTACAGGGACGATCTCTGGAAACACCATATATTTT. Protein: CASSLATGTISGNTIYF. The full variable domain, its missing parts supplied by reference TRBV11-2 and TRBJ1-3, is EAGVAQSPRYKIIEKRQSVAFWCNPISGHATLYWYQQILGQGPKLLIQFQNNGVVDDSQLPKDRFSAERLKGVDSTLKIQPAKLEDSAVYLCASSLATGTISGNTIYFGEGSWLTVV.

V is TRBV5-1 and J is TRBJ2-5; weak D call: TRBD1 (5 bases). This CDR3 has 14 residues. The V gene's germline CDR1 is SGHRS and CDR2 YFSETQ. Trimming shortened V by 0 bases and J by 3 bases, and 9 bases separated the two germline ends. CDR3 in amino acids: CASSLAVREETQYF. CDR3 bases: TGCGCCAGCAGCTTGGCCGTCAGGGAAGAGACCCAGTACTTC.

The CDR3 DNA follows: TGTGCCAGCAGCTCGTTTACCGGGACAGGATTCACTTCAGCTTTCTTT. Translating it yields CASSSFTGTGFTSAFF. This sequence joins TRBV7-6 and TRBJ1-1; 8 bases line up with TRBD1. With 4 bases clipped from V and 10 bases from J, the junction kept 17 bases outside the gene matches. The CDR3 loop spans 16 amino acids. Looked up from germline, CDR1 is SGHVS and CDR2 is FNYEAQ.

This rearrangement joins TRBV4-2 to TRBJ2-7; D is unclear. CDR1 and CDR2 from the germline V gene are LGHNA and YNFKEQ. Between the trimmed V and J ends, which lost 0 bases and 0 bases, there was a span of 6 bases. The CDR3 is made up of 14 amino acids. CDR3 sequence reads: CASSQDPGSYEQYF. In DNA form, the CDR3 reads TGTGCCAGCAGCCAAGATCCAGGCTCCTACGAGCAGTACTTC.

This rearrangement joins TRBV6-5 to TRBJ1-4; 9 bases agree with TRBD1. The CDR3 runs to 14 residues. With V trimmed by 6 bases and J by 8 bases, 7 bases remained unmatched. Looked up from germline, CDR1 is MNHEY and CDR2 is SVGAGI. CDR3 protein: CASSYRGLREKLFF. The CDR3, as DNA: TGTGCCAGCAGCTACAGGGGGCTCAGAGAAAAACTGTTTTTT.

This chain joins TRBV7-9 and TRBJ2-1; 13 bases match TRBD2. CDR3 length equals 16 residues. After removal of 4 bases from V and 4 bases from J, the junction contained 4 bases not matched to a gene. Germline CDR1 SEHNR, CDR2 FQNEAQ (reference sequence). The CDR3 sequence is CASSSTSGGVYNEQFF. Here the CDR3 DNA reads TGTGCCAGCAGCTCAACTAGCGGGGGGGTTTACAATGAGCAGTTCTTC. Full variable domain (rest looked up from reference TRBV7-9 and TRBJ2-1): DTGVSQNPRHKITKRGQNVTFRCDPISEHNRLYWYRQTLGQGPEFLTYFQNEAQLEKSRLLSDRFSAERPKGSFSTLEIQRTEQGDSAMYLCASSSTSGGVYNEQFFGPGTRLTVL.

In its sample, this clone was seen once. The chain joins TRBV4-1 to TRBJ1-2; no definite D call. Per germline, CDR1 MGHRA and CDR2 YSYEKL. CDR3 length: 15 residues. Trimming stripped 1 base from V and 4 bases from J, with 13 bases between. The CDR3 is CASSQVTGSVYGYTF. The CDR3, as DNA: TGCGCCAGCAGCCAAGTAACGGGTTCAGTCTATGGCTACACCTTC.

The chain joins TRBV5-8 to TRBJ2-1; either TRBD1 or TRBD2 may supply D (5 bases each). V lost 3 bases and J 4 bases, leaving 14 bases between the germline ends. The length of the CDR3 is 15 residues. Germline CDR1 is SGHTS and CDR2 is YDEGEE. The CDR3 nucleotides are TGTGCCAGCAGCTGGACGGGGCTTGAGTACAATGAGCAGTTCTTC. Residues: CASSWTGLEYNEQFF.

The V gene is TRBV28, the J gene TRBJ2-2; 7 bases agree with TRBD1. Germline CDR1 reads MDHEN; CDR2 reads SYDVKM. The ends lost 5 bases at V and 7 bases at J; junction bases unmatched: 7. The CDR3 has 14 residues. CDR3 sequence: CASSPGQVGGELFF. The CDR3 DNA sequence: TGTGCCAGCAGTCCCGGACAGGTTGGCGGGGAGCTGTTTTTT.

V gene TRBV29-1 combines with J gene TRBJ2-3; 10 bases are a match to TRBD2. V dropped 6 bases and J dropped 5; count of bases not matched to a gene: 8. CDR3 length: 14 residues. From germline, CDR1 is SQVTM and CDR2 ANQGSEA. The chain's CDR3 is CSVILAGGGDTQYF. In DNA form, the CDR3 reads TGCAGCGTGATTTTAGCGGGGGGTGGAGATACGCAGTATTTT.

This chain links TRBV9 with TRBJ2-3, with TRBD1 identical over 8 bases. The length of the CDR3 is 14 residues. The V segment lost 5 bases and the J segment 1 base; nucleotides outside the gene matches: 3. CDR1 SGDLS and CDR2 YYNGEE come from the germline V gene. In nucleotides, the CDR3 is TGTGCCAGCAGTGAGACAGGGGGCACAGATACGCAGTATTTT. This codes for CASSETGGTDTQYF.

This clone was counted a few times. The chain recombines TRBV28 with TRBJ2-3; TRBD2 might be the D (6 bases). CDR3 length equals 15 residues. V was clipped by 3 bases and J by 0 bases, with 10 bases between them. The germline gives CDR1 MDHEN, CDR2 SYDVKM. CDR3 nucleotides: TGTGCCAGCAGTTTGATAAGCGGGAGCACAGATACGCAGTATTTT. Translating gives CASSLISGSTDTQYF. Complete variable domain (other parts from reference TRBV28 and TRBJ2-3): DVKVTQSSRYLVKRTGEKVFLECVQDMDHENMFWYRQDPGLGLRLIYFSYDVKMKEKGDIPEGYSVSREKKERFSLILESASTNQTSMYLCASSLISGSTDTQYFGPGTRLTVL.

This clone is medium-sized. The chain joins TRBV10-2 to TRBJ2-1; 7 bases match TRBD2. CDR1 WSHSY and CDR2 SAAADI come from the germline V gene. The CDR3 loop spans 16 amino acids. V trimming: 3 bases; J trimming: 10 bases; junction bases outside the gene matches: 15. The CDR3 sequence: CASSDGLRGVVSEQFF. DNA for the CDR3: TGCGCCAGCAGTGACGGCTTACGGGGGGTTGTTTCGGAGCAGTTCTTC.

The rearrangement uses TRBV6-7 and TRBJ1-5; 7 nucleotides agree with TRBD1. TRBV6-7 is an ORF; its function is uncertain. The CDR3 runs to 14 residues. With 0 bases clipped from V and 4 bases from J, the junction kept 0 bases outside the gene matches. The CDR3 loop reads CASSYSRGNQPQHF. The CDR3 DNA sequence: TGTGCCAGCAGTTACTCCAGGGGGAATCAGCCCCAGCATTTT.

The V and J genes are TRBV2 and TRBJ1-2; weak D call: TRBD1 (6 bases). CDR3 length: 14 residues. Germline-derived CDR1 and CDR2 are SNHLY and FYNNEI. V was trimmed by 4 bases and J by 3 bases, leaving 12 bases between them. The CDR3 DNA follows: TGTGCCAGCAGTGGGCAGGGGATTGACTATGGCTACACCTTC. Its protein product is CASSGQGIDYGYTF.

The J gene is TRBJ2-7, the V gene TRBV7-9; 8 nucleotides align to TRBD1. The J segment lost 2 bases and the V segment lost 5 bases, leaving 5 bases of the junction unmatched. The CDR3 loop spans 14 amino acids. CDR1 and CDR2 (germline): SEHNR, FQNEAQ (reference sequence). This CDR3 is CASSLKQGAYEQYF. CDR3 DNA sequence: TGTGCCAGCAGCCTGAAACAGGGGGCCTACGAGCAGTACTTC.

This chain connects TRBV9 to TRBJ1-2; 10 nucleotides align to TRBD1. V dropped 3 bases and J dropped 7; count of bases not matched to a gene: 15. Germline values: CDR1 SGDLS, CDR2 YYNGEE. The CDR3 runs 17 residues. The CDR3 region is CASSDGDYRDRGSGYTF. CDR3 bases: TGTGCCAGCAGCGATGGAGATTACCGGGACAGGGGATCTGGCTACACCTTC.

This rearrangement joins TRBV6-5 to TRBJ2-7; 8 positions match TRBD1. Germline CDR1 is MNHEY and CDR2 is SVGAGI. The V gene end was trimmed by 6 bases and the J gene end by 1 base; junction bases not matched to a gene: 5. The CDR3 covers 14 residues. For the CDR3, the DNA is TGTGCCAGCAGCCCCGGACAGGGTTCCTACGAGCAGTACTTC. Protein: CASSPGQGSYEQYF.

This clone is medium-sized by share. V gene TRBV7-3 combines with J gene TRBJ2-1; D could derive from TRBD1 or TRBD2 (5 bases each). The germline gives CDR1 SGHTA, CDR2 FQGTGA. The CDR3 spans 16 residues. V dropped 0 bases and J dropped 6 bases, with 15 bases sitting between them. CDR3 nucleotides: TGTGCCAGCAGCTTAACCCCCCAATTGGGGGTCAATGAGCAGTTCTTC. This gives the protein CASSLTPQLGVNEQFF.